This T cell receptor (beta chain) was recovered during a study of blood T cell repertoires in COVID-19. Whole-study context: Samples of COVID-19 (acute and convalescent) were obtained from the United States, Italy and Spain.

Assay used: immunoSEQ multiplex PCR; TCRdb lists only in-frame clones, some missing. The data show approximately 200,000 clones, more than 80% seen once. This CDR3 is 15 amino acids long. V was clipped by 5 bases and J by 7 bases, with 17 bases between them. Germline V gives CDR1 MNHEY, CDR2 SVGAGI. Participant reports of clinical history set cohort assignment. The chain uses TRBV6-5 and TRBJ1-4; no definite D call. The sequence was collected from a man aged 55 to 70 who had recovered from COVID-19. Source material: PBMCs or T cells enriched from blood (not recorded which). The CDR3 reads CASSPFAVRGEKLFF. The CDR3, as DNA: TGTGCCAGCAGTCCCTTTGCAGTCCGTGGTGAAAAACTGTTTTTT.